This T cell receptor (beta chain) was sequenced in a study of glioma-infiltrating T cells after dendritic cell vaccination. Isocitrate dehydrogenase mutation was absent in all glioblastoma patients. The V gene's germline CDR1 is SEHNR and CDR2 FQNEAQ (reference sequence). Trimming left V 8 bases short and J 6 bases short, with 14 bases between. There are 12 residues in the CDR3. Data came from immunoSEQ multiplex PCR; TCRdb stores just in-frame clones and leaves some out. Of around 90,000 clones in the sample, around 80% are singletons; the top ten hold nearly 6%. J is TRBJ2-7 and V is TRBV7-9; D perhaps matches TRBD2 (6 bases). This sequence originates from a human donor with glioblastoma. This material consisted of blood, taken before dendritic cell vaccination. The CDR3 DNA follows: TGTGCCAGCGGGGACGGGAGACGCGAGCAGTACTTC. This codes for CASGDGRREQYF.